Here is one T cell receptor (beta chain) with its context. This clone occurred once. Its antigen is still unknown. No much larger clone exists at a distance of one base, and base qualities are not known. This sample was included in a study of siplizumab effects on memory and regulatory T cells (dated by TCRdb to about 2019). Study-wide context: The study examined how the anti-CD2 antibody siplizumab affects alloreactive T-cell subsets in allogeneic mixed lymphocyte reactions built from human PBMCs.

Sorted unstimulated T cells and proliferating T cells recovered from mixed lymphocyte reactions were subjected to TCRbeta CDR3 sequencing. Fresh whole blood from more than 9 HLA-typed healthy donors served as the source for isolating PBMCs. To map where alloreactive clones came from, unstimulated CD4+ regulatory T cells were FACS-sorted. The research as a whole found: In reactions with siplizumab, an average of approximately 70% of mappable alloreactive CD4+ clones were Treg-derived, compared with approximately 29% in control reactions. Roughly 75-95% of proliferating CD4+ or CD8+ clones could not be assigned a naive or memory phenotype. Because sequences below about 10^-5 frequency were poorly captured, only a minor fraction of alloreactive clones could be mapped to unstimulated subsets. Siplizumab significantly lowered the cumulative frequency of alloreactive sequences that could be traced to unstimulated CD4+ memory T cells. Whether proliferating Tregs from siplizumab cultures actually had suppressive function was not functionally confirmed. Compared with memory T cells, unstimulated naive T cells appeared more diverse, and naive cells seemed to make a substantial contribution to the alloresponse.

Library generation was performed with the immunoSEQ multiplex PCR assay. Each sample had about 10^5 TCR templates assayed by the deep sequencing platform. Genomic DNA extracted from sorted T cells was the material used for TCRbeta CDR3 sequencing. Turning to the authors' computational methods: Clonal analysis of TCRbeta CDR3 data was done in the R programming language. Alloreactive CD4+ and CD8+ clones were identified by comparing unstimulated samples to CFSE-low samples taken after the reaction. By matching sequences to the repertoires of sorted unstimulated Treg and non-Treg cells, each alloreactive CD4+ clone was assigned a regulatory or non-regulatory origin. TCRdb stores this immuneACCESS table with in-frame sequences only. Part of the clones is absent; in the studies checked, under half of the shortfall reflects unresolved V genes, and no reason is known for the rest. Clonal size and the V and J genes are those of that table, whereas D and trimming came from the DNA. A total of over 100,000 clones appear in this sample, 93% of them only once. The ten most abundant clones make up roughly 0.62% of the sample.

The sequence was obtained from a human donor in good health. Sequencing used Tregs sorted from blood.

The CDR3 protein: CASSLGGEQPQHF. The sequence in DNA is TGTGCCAGCAGCTTAGGAGGGGAACAGCCCCAGCATTTT. The sequence is built from TRBV7-9 and TRBJ1-5; TRBD1 is perhaps the D gene, given 5 matching bases. Per the germline V gene (reference sequence), SEHNR is the CDR1 and FQNEAQ is the CDR2. From the cysteine up to the phenylalanine, the CDR3 has a length of 13 residues. The DNA shown is the 39-base CDR3, in frame from base 1. V is shortened by 1 base, J by 7 bases, and the region joining them spans 8 bases.